The clone carrying this T cell receptor beta chain has just a few counts. Its cognate antigen is unknown. The data were taken from a study of T cell clonality in common variable immunodeficiency. General observations from the study: In common variable immunodeficiency, TCR beta chains reportedly carried fewer deletions and N-nucleotide insertions.

No CVID subject was ill or on immunomodulatory drugs when sampled. Using immunoSEQ multiplex PCR, the repertoire was profiled, and TCRdb retains in-frame clones only, with some absent. There are 35,000 or so clones in the sample, none observed a single time. Specimen: peripheral blood mononuclear cells. This clonotype was sampled from a human donor with common variable immunodeficiency.

The DNA read from the CDR3 is TGTGCCAGTAGTGAGGGACAGCCTCTAAACACTGAA. This sequence encodes CASSEGQPLNTE. The entire CDR3 sequence reads CASSEGQPLNTEAFF. V and J are TRBV19 and TRBJ1-1; 7 nucleotides match TRBD1. The read terminates 3 residues before the CDR3 end, so the remaining end is supplied by the germline J gene. Germline CDR1 LNHDA, CDR2 SQIVND (reference sequence). The trim removed 5 bases at V and 2 bases at J, leaving 8 bases unmatched. This CDR3 spans 15 amino acids.